Following are 23 T cell receptor beta chains from one sample sequenced in a study of blood T cell repertoires in COVID-19. The assay was immunoSEQ multiplex PCR, and TCRdb's table has in-frame clones only and misses some. Found here are 35,000 to 50,000 clones, approximately 82% of them singletons; the top ten hold approximately 6%. The sample consisted of peripheral blood. The receptors derive from a woman aged 80 or over with acute or convalescent COVID-19.

The chain is built from TRBV18 and TRBJ1-6; 9 bases align to TRBD1. CDR1 and CDR2 (germline): KGHSH, LQKENI. The V gene end was trimmed by 4 bases and the J gene end by 8 bases; junction bases not matched to a gene: 3. CDR3 length: 14 amino acids. CDR3 nucleotide sequence: TGTGCCAGCTCACTAAGGACAGGGGATTCACCCCTCCACTTT. Amino acids: CASSLRTGDSPLHF.

The chain carries TRBV11-2 and TRBJ1-1, with 8 bases lining up with TRBD1. J lost 8 bases, V lost 2 bases, and 4 bases had no gene match. CDR1 and CDR2 (germline): SGHAT, FQNNGV. CDR3 length: 13 amino acids. Here the CDR3 reads CASSLFDRGEAFF. CDR3 DNA sequence: TGTGCCAGCAGCTTATTCGACAGGGGAGAAGCTTTCTTT.

This chain joins TRBV27 and TRBJ1-5; D is ambiguous. Trimming cost V 4 bases and J 3 bases, with 4 bases left between them. Germline lookup yields CDR1 MNHEY and CDR2 SMNVEV (reference sequence). This CDR3 has 12 residues. The CDR3 region is CASSSNNQPQHF. The CDR3 DNA sequence: TGTGCCAGCAGTTCCAACAATCAGCCCCAGCATTTT.

The gene calls are TRBV5-4 and TRBJ1-1; D gene uncertain. This CDR3 region has 12 residues. Germline V gives CDR1 SGHNT, CDR2 YYREEE (reference sequence). V was clipped by 4 bases and J by 2 bases, with 6 bases between them. Here the CDR3 DNA reads TGTGCCAGCAGCCGGTCCAACACTGAAGCTTTCTTT. Its translation is CASSRSNTEAFF.

The chain combines TRBV3-1 (or the pseudogene TRBV3-2) with TRBJ2-3; 7 nucleotides match TRBD1. The CDR3 has 17 residues. Germline loops: CDR1 LGHDT, CDR2 YNNKEL (reference sequence). V lost 0 bases and J lost 6; bases outside the gene matches: 12. This CDR3 is CASSQEIGRGFSDTQYF. The CDR3 DNA reads TGTGCCAGCAGCCAAGAAATCGGCAGGGGGTTTTCGGATACGCAGTATTTT.

V gene TRBV7-9 combines with J gene TRBJ2-3, with 14 positions matching TRBD2. The CDR3 is 14 amino acids. V lost 4 bases to trimming and J lost 10 bases; unmatched junction nucleotides: 4. Germline CDR1 SEHNR, CDR2 FQNEAQ (reference sequence). The CDR3, as DNA: TGTGCCAGCAGCTGGGGACTAGCGGGGGAGGCGCAGTATTTT. It yields the protein CASSWGLAGEAQYF.

Details on this clone: Germline and junction disagree at one end, which may indicate a read error. V and J are TRBV6-5 and TRBJ2-3, with TRBD2 matching 8 bases. CDR1 MNHEY and CDR2 SVGAGI come from the germline V gene. The CDR3 runs 15 residues. The CDR3, as DNA: TGTGCCAGCAGCTACTCTAGCGGGAGCACAGATACGCAGTATTTT. Translating gives CASSYSSGSTDTQYF.

This sequence joins TRBV11-2 and TRBJ2-3, with 12 bases that match TRBD2. Trimming took 5 bases from V and 5 from J; bases not matched to a gene: 8. This CDR3 contains 16 residues. Germline V gene data show CDR1 as SGHAT and CDR2 as FQNNGV. Here the CDR3 DNA reads TGTGCCAGCAGCCCGAGGACTAGCGGGGCGATAGATACGCAGTATTTT. Translation: CASSPRTSGAIDTQYF.

CDR3 region: CASSQDSQALNTEAFF. CDR3 nucleotide sequence: TGCGCCAGCAGCCAAGATTCACAGGCCTTGAACACTGAAGCTTTCTTT. The V gene is TRBV4-1, the J gene TRBJ1-1; a weak D match, TRBD1 (5 bases). Germline assignment: CDR1 MGHRA and CDR2 YSYEKL. This CDR3 has 16 amino acids. Trimming cost V 0 bases and J 0 bases, with 11 bases left between them.

The chain couples TRBV2 to TRBJ2-3; 8 bases are a match to TRBD2. Germline CDR1 and CDR2: SNHLY and FYNNEI. V gave up 3 bases and J gave up 2 bases; unmatched junction bases: 10. This CDR3 has 17 residues. The CDR3 coding sequence is TGTGCCAGCAGTGATCGGGGTAGCGGGGTTCTCACAGATACGCAGTATTTT. Its protein is CASSDRGSGVLTDTQYF.

The rearrangement uses TRBV6-1 and TRBJ1-5; 7 nucleotides line up with TRBD1. Trimming removed 3 bases from V and 7 bases from J; junction bases left unmatched: 6. This CDR3 is built from 14 residues. The germline V gene encodes CDR1 MNHNS and CDR2 SASEGT. DNA of the CDR3: TGTGCCAGCAGTGACGCCGACAGGGACCAGCCCCAGCATTTT. Its protein is CASSDADRDQPQHF.

This chain links TRBV7-6 with TRBJ1-1; the match to TRBD1 covers 8 bases. J was trimmed by 4 bases and V by 6 bases; bases with no gene match: 10. The germline CDR1 and CDR2 sequences are SGHVS and FNYEAQ. The CDR3 extends over 15 amino acids. The CDR3 sequence: CASSPQGARSTEAFF. In DNA, the CDR3 is TGTGCCAGCAGTCCTCAGGGGGCGCGGAGCACTGAAGCTTTCTTT.

The chain employs TRBV5-1 and TRBJ1-1; D possibly corresponds to TRBD1 (6 bases). This CDR3 is 15 amino acids long. The V gene's germline CDR1 is SGHRS and CDR2 YFSETQ. Trimming removed 2 bases at V and 3 bases at J, with 14 bases between. The CDR3 region is CASSFSGELYTEAFF. The CDR3 region has the DNA TGCGCCAGCAGCTTCTCAGGGGAATTGTACACTGAAGCTTTCTTT.

This clone has just one count. The V and J genes are TRBV18 and TRBJ2-2; 9 positions agree with TRBD2. With V trimmed by 5 bases and J by 3 bases, 4 bases remained unmatched. Germline assignment: CDR1 KGHSH and CDR2 LQKENI. There are 15 residues in the CDR3. In DNA form, the CDR3 reads TGTGCCAGCTCAGAAAGACTAGCGGACACCGGGGAGCTGTTTTTT. Its protein product is CASSERLADTGELFF.

The V and J genes are TRBV11-2 and TRBJ2-5; D may be TRBD1 (6 bases). This CDR3 has 17 residues. Per the germline V gene, CDR1 is SGHAT and CDR2 is FQNNGV. The V and J ends lost 3 bases and 5 bases respectively, with 22 bases between them. The CDR3, as DNA: TGTGCCAGCAGCTTCGGCACGGGCCGGACAGCTGGGGAGACCCAGTACTTC. Amino acids: CASSFGTGRTAGETQYF.

The J gene is TRBJ2-1, the V gene TRBV6-1; D not resolved. V lost 1 base and J lost 0, with 7 bases in between. Germline V gene sequence: CDR1 MNHNS, CDR2 SASEGT. The CDR3 sequence is 15 residues long. Here the CDR3 DNA reads TGTGCCAGCAGTGAAGAGAGTGGCTCCTACAATGAGCAGTTCTTC. As protein: CASSEESGSYNEQFF.

In this sample, this clone turned up once. V and J are TRBV12-3 or TRBV12-4 and TRBJ1-2; tentatively, D is TRBD1 (6 bases). CDR3 size: 13 residues. Trimming pared 6 bases from V and 4 bases from J, leaving 12 bases between. Here the CDR3 reads CASSLQGPYGYTF. The CDR3 DNA sequence: TGTGCCAGCAGCTTACAGGGCCCCTATGGCTACACCTTC.

This chain joins TRBV2 and TRBJ1-5; 9 nucleotides agree with TRBD1. After removal of 6 bases from V and 8 bases from J, the junction contained 8 bases not matched to a gene. The CDR3 consists of 14 residues. Germline V gene lookup returns CDR1 SNHLY and CDR2 FYNNEI. CDR3 region: CASSLQGAREPQHF. In DNA, the CDR3 is TGTGCCAGCAGCTTACAGGGGGCTCGGGAGCCCCAGCATTTT.

The chain links TRBV6-4 to TRBJ2-2; 8 positions match TRBD1. CDR1 and CDR2 (germline): MRHNA, SNTAGT. The V segment lost 6 bases and the J segment 3 bases; nucleotides outside the gene matches: 6. This CDR3 comprises 15 residues. CDR3 sequence: CASSQYRGDTGELFF. The CDR3 region has the DNA TGTGCCAGCAGCCAGTACAGGGGGGACACCGGGGAGCTGTTTTTT.

The chain uses TRBV5-1 and TRBJ2-5; TRBD2 might be the D (6 bases). The CDR3 totals 15 residues. Trimming stripped 4 bases from V and 4 bases from J, with 17 bases between. Germline assignment: CDR1 SGHRS and CDR2 YFSETQ. The DNA of the CDR3 is TGCGCCAGCAGCCTTGGATCAGGGCGGGGAGAGACCCAGTACTTC. Translating it yields CASSLGSGRGETQYF.

The V call is TRBV19, the J call TRBJ2-7; TRBD2 agrees at 7 bases. The germline V gene has CDR1 LNHDA and CDR2 SQIVND (reference sequence). J was trimmed by 0 bases and V by 5 bases; bases with no gene match: 19. The CDR3 is 19 amino acids. This CDR3 reads CASSGEGKKVGRSSYEQYF. The CDR3 bases are TGTGCCAGTAGTGGGGAGGGTAAAAAAGTAGGGAGGAGCTCCTACGAGCAGTACTTC. Together with reference TRBV19 and TRBJ2-7, the CDR3 gives the full variable domain: DGGITQSPKYLFRKEGQNVTLSCEQNLNHDAMYWYRQDPGQGLRLIYYSQIVNDFQKGDIAEGYSVSREKKESFPLTVTSAQKNPTAFYLCASSGEGKKVGRSSYEQYFGPGTRLTVT.

The chain couples TRBV5-4 to TRBJ1-1; D possibly corresponds to TRBD1 (5 bases). The CDR3 runs to 13 residues. Germline CDR1 and CDR2: SGHNT and YYREEE (reference sequence). Trimming shortened V by 5 bases and J by 5 bases, and 13 bases separated the two germline ends. CDR3 sequence: CASSLTGTTEAFF. The CDR3 bases are TGTGCCAGCAGTCTAACGGGGACTACTGAAGCTTTCTTT.

V and J are TRBV2 and TRBJ2-3; 7 positions agree with TRBD2. J gave up 0 bases and V 7 bases, and 10 bases lay outside the gene matches. The length of the CDR3 is 16 residues. The germline V gene encodes CDR1 SNHLY and CDR2 FYNNEI. CDR3 loop: CASIGLLAPSTDTQYF. CDR3 in DNA: TGTGCCAGCATTGGGCTACTAGCGCCAAGCACAGATACGCAGTATTTT.